The clone carrying this T cell receptor (beta chain) turned up a few times. The sample belongs to a study of blood T cell repertoires in COVID-19. About the study: Samples came from the United States, Italy and Spain, spanning acute and convalescent COVID-19.

Trimming pared 6 bases from V and 0 bases from J, leaving 11 bases between. Germline assignment: CDR1 MDHEN and CDR2 SYDVKM. There are 14 residues in the CDR3. Only in-frame clones appear in the TCRdb table, and some are missing; sequencing was by immunoSEQ multiplex PCR. The profile shows over 300,000 clones, around 89% of them singletons. Material for sequencing was peripheral blood. The receptor was derived from a young man with active or convalescent COVID-19. V is TRBV28 and J is TRBJ1-1; perhaps TRBD1 as D (6 bases). In DNA, the CDR3 is TGTGCCAGCAGCCCGGGACATATGAACACTGAAGCTTTCTTT. This gives the protein CASSPGHMNTEAFF.